This T cell receptor (beta chain) was recovered during a study of CD8 T cells in acute hepatitis C reinfection. Produced via immunoSEQ multiplex PCR; TCRdb's table is partial and in-frame only. The sample includes around 34,000 clones, around nine tenths of them seen just once. Notes on this clone: Its antigen is as yet unknown.

Broader study findings: Preferential TRBV04 and TRBV06 usage appeared in all groups and was not explained by the naive pool. No group differed significantly in the high NS3-1073 repertoire diversity.

The sample's time point: naive CD8 control sorted from an acute-time-point sample. Acute primary HCV meant a new positive RNA or antibody result following a negative test within 24 weeks. The CDR3 covers 15 residues. Per germline, CDR1 MNHEY and CDR2 SVGAGI. V lost 6 bases to trimming and J lost 4 bases; unmatched junction nucleotides: 8. This sequence was found in a man aged 25-40 years with chronic hepatitis C. Sequences were obtained from naive CD8+ T cells from PBMCs. The V call is TRBV6-5, the J call TRBJ1-5, with TRBD1 matching 8 bases. The CDR3 loop reads CASSQGTGDNQPQHF. The CDR3 DNA is TGTGCCAGCAGCCAAGGGACAGGTGATAATCAGCCCCAGCATTTT.